These 30 T cell receptor beta chains share one sample of origin, sequenced in a study of PD-1 blockade in classical Hodgkin lymphoma. Time point specified: cycle 4 day 1 (C4D1), after more than five weeks of nivolumab. Every patient was affected by relapse after autologous stem cell transplantation, while exposure to brentuximab vedotin was not uniform. Profiled with immunoSEQ multiplex PCR; TCRdb holds only in-frame clones, not every one. The table has about 30,000 clones, roughly four fifths seen once. Sequences were derived from peripheral blood mononuclear cells (PBMCs), sampled before the fourth cycle of nivolumab. All receptors come from a human donor with classical Hodgkin lymphoma.

J is TRBJ2-2 and V is TRBV5-1; the D gene is possibly TRBD2 (5 bases). The germline gives CDR1 SGHRS, CDR2 YFSETQ. V lost 0 bases to trimming and J lost 7 bases, with 10 bases between them. The CDR3 contains 14 residues. The CDR3 region is CASSLAATSGELFF. DNA for the CDR3: TGCGCCAGCAGCTTGGCCGCTACTAGCGGGGAGCTGTTTTTT.

In this sample, this clone turned up a few times. The genes are TRBV28 and TRBJ2-7; TRBD2 is a possible D gene (6 bases). Trimming left V 6 bases short and J 4 bases short, with 19 bases between. The CDR3 length is 15 residues. Germline assignment: CDR1 MDHEN and CDR2 SYDVKM. CDR3 sequence: CASSGIDLAKYEQYF. CDR3 DNA sequence: TGTGCCAGCAGCGGAATTGACCTAGCGAAATACGAGCAGTACTTC.

V and J are TRBV11-3 and TRBJ2-1; possibly TRBD1 for D (6 bases). Germline CDR1 is SGHNT and CDR2 is YENEEA. V was cut by 4 bases and J by 8 bases, with 18 bases left in between. The CDR3 runs 15 residues. The CDR3 protein is CASSSQGIISDEQFF. CDR3 bases: TGTGCCAGCAGCTCACAGGGAATAATATCGGATGAGCAGTTCTTC.

This rearrangement joins TRBV7-9 to TRBJ1-1; tentatively, D is TRBD1 (6 bases). Germline V CDR1 and CDR2: SEHNR, FQNEAQ (reference sequence). CDR3 length: 12 amino acids. The germline V and J ends were trimmed by 6 bases and 5 bases, with 10 bases remaining between them. DNA of the CDR3: TGTGCCAGCAGGCGACAGGCGACTGAAGCTTTCTTT. This translates into CASRRQATEAFF.

The rearrangement links TRBV5-1 to TRBJ2-3, with D hard to call. V dropped 4 bases and J dropped 0 bases, with 27 bases sitting between them. The CDR3 spans 20 residues. Germline CDR1 and CDR2: SGHRS and YFSETQ. This CDR3 is CASSPPPGDPAKTSTDTQYF. The CDR3 DNA follows: TGCGCCAGCAGCCCTCCCCCGGGCGACCCGGCAAAGACTAGCACAGATACGCAGTATTTT.

V usage is TRBV5-1 and J usage is TRBJ1-6, with D unresolved. V dropped 4 bases and J dropped 4 bases, with 12 bases sitting between them. Germline values: CDR1 SGHRS, CDR2 YFSETQ. The CDR3 has 15 residues. CDR3 residues: CASSPAPGYNSPLHF. CDR3 coding DNA: TGCGCCAGCAGCCCGGCCCCCGGATATAATTCACCCCTCCACTTT.

CDR3 residues: CASSPRSTNEKLFF. The CDR3 DNA is TGTGCCAGCTCACCTAGATCAACTAATGAAAAACTGTTTTTT. The rearrangement uses TRBV18 and TRBJ1-4; D is unresolved. Trimming removed 3 bases from V and 0 bases from J, with 5 bases in between. CDR1 is KGHSH and CDR2 is LQKENI in the germline V gene. The CDR3 is made up of 14 amino acids.

The V and J genes are TRBV25-1 and TRBJ2-2; possibly TRBD2 for D (7 bases). The CDR3 totals 14 residues. V was cut by 1 base and J by 7 bases, with 10 bases left in between. Germline values: CDR1 MGHDK, CDR2 SYGVNS. CDR3 sequence reads: CASSEWGGIGELFF. CDR3 DNA: TGTGCCAGCAGTGAATGGGGGGGCATCGGGGAGCTGTTTTTT.

The chain is built from TRBV7-3 and TRBJ2-3; D gene ambiguous. Germline loops: CDR1 SGHTA, CDR2 FQGTGA. V lost 2 bases, J lost 5 bases, and 14 bases lay in between. The CDR3 contains 15 residues. The CDR3 nucleotides are TGTGCCAGCAGCTTAGGCGGACCCTGGGGAGATACGCAGTATTTT. Its translation: CASSLGGPWGDTQYF.

V is TRBV5-6 and J is TRBJ1-3; a weak D match, TRBD1 (6 bases). The ends were cut back, 2 bases at V and 0 bases at J, with 12 bases in the middle. This CDR3 spans 16 amino acids. Germline V gives CDR1 SGHDT, CDR2 YYEEEE. The chain's CDR3 is CASSLPRDNSGNTIYF. The CDR3 DNA follows: TGTGCCAGCAGCTTACCCCGGGACAACTCTGGAAACACCATATATTTT.

The rearrangement links TRBV6-6 to TRBJ2-1; TRBD2 agrees at 9 bases. Trimming cost V 7 bases and J 2 bases; bases outside gene matches: 6. CDR1 MNHNY and CDR2 SVGAGI come from the germline V gene (reference sequence). The CDR3 has 15 amino acids. CDR3 nucleotide sequence: TGTGCCAGCAACCTGCGGGAGGGCACCTACAATGAGCAGTTCTTC. Encoded protein: CASNLREGTYNEQFF.

The chain has TRBV4-3 and TRBJ2-1, with D perhaps matching TRBD1 (6 bases). This CDR3 has 17 residues. Trimming cost V 1 base and J 10 bases, with 23 bases left between them. Germline CDR1 LGHNA, CDR2 YSLEER. The chain's CDR3 is CASSQGNPGRSGEEQFF. CDR3 bases: TGCGCCAGCAGCCAAGGGAACCCTGGTCGGTCAGGGGAGGAGCAGTTCTTC.

The chain combines TRBV6-1 with TRBJ2-5, with D maybe TRBD2 (5 bases). V was pared by 2 bases and J by 5 bases, with 12 bases between. The CDR3 length is 14 residues. Germline CDR1 and CDR2: MNHNS and SASEGT. CDR3 loop: CASSEFSSPETQYF. The CDR3 DNA sequence: TGTGCCAGCAGTGAATTCTCTAGCCCGGAGACCCAGTACTTC.

The chain links TRBV7-2 to TRBJ1-5; 8 nucleotides line up with TRBD1. CDR1 is SGHTA and CDR2 is FQGNSA in the germline V gene. The CDR3 runs 16 residues. Trimming cost V 0 bases and J 11 bases; bases outside gene matches: 12. Written as DNA, the CDR3 is TGTGCCAGCAGCTTAGCAGCGACAGGGGCGGTGCAGACCCAGCATTTT. Translation gives CASSLAATGAVQTQHF.

The V and J genes are TRBV2 and TRBJ1-5, with D perhaps matching TRBD1 (6 bases). Germline V lookup: CDR1 SNHLY, CDR2 FYNNEI. With 0 bases removed from V and 14 bases from J, the gap between germline ends came to 14 bases. CDR3 length: 13 amino acids. CDR3 sequence (DNA): TGTGCCAGCAGTGAAGCGATTCGAGGACAGAAGCATTTT. This encodes CASSEAIRGQKHF.

The chain uses TRBV6-1 and TRBJ2-4; D is ambiguous. The V end was cut by 2 bases, the J end by 0 bases, with 20 bases between. This CDR3 spans 19 amino acids. Germline V gives CDR1 MNHNS, CDR2 SASEGT. CDR3 sequence: CASSERWQDVFVAKNIQYF. CDR3 sequence (DNA): TGTGCCAGCAGTGAAAGGTGGCAGGATGTCTTCGTAGCCAAAAACATTCAGTACTTC.

V is TRBV29-1 and J is TRBJ1-1; a weak D match, TRBD1 (5 bases). V lost 3 bases and J 0 bases, leaving 11 bases between the germline ends. The CDR3 is made up of 14 amino acids. CDR1 is SQVTM, CDR2 ANQGSEA, per germline. CDR3 loop: CSVDKRQMNTEAFF. DNA of the CDR3: TGCAGCGTTGATAAGAGACAGATGAACACTGAAGCTTTCTTT.

The chain combines TRBV19 with TRBJ1-1, with 8 nucleotides matching TRBD1. Trimming at V came to 5 bases and at J to 6 bases, leaving 8 bases not matched to a gene. Germline V gene data show CDR1 as LNHDA and CDR2 as SQIVND (reference sequence). The length of the CDR3 is 14 residues. The CDR3: CASSPDRGRAEAFF. The CDR3 DNA sequence: TGTGCCAGTAGTCCAGACAGGGGAAGGGCTGAAGCTTTCTTT.

This clone was observed once. The chain links TRBV4-3 to TRBJ1-1; D call uncertain. V lost 0 bases to trimming and J lost 11 bases, with 16 bases between them. CDR3 length: 14 amino acids. Germline lookup yields CDR1 LGHNA and CDR2 YSLEER. CDR3 in amino acids: CASSQDVGWATAFF. Here the CDR3 DNA reads TGCGCCAGCAGCCAAGACGTCGGTTGGGCCACGGCTTTCTTT.

V usage is TRBV10-3 and J usage is TRBJ2-2, with 9 nucleotides matching TRBD1. The V and J ends lost 7 bases and 1 base, in that order; junction bases with no gene match: 4. Germline values: CDR1 ENHRY, CDR2 SYGVKD. CDR3 length equals 15 residues. The CDR3 coding sequence is TGTGCCATCAATAGGGACAGGGAGAACACCGGGGAGCTGTTTTTT. This translates into CAINRDRENTGELFF.

This clone was detected only once. The rearrangement joins TRBV2 to TRBJ2-5, with D maybe TRBD2 (5 bases). Trimming took off 6 bases at V and 5 bases at J, with 16 bases between the two ends. Germline CDR1 reads SNHLY; CDR2 reads FYNNEI. The CDR3 length is 14 residues. The CDR3 DNA reads TGTGCCAGCAGCGCCGAGGGTGCCGCGGAGACCCAGTACTTC. It encodes CASSAEGAAETQYF.

V gene TRBV7-9 combines with J gene TRBJ1-6; TRBD1 agrees at 8 bases. This CDR3 comprises 17 residues. CDR1 is SEHNR and CDR2 is FQNEAQ in the germline V gene (reference sequence). V was pared by 7 bases and J by 9 bases, with 17 bases of the junction left unmatched. The CDR3 protein is CASTQDSGQGFSSPLHF. The CDR3 DNA sequence: TGTGCCAGCACCCAAGATTCAGGACAGGGCTTTTCTTCACCCCTCCACTTT.

The chain recombines TRBV19 with TRBJ1-4, with TRBD1 matching over 10 bases. The CDR3 totals 16 residues. Germline V CDR1 and CDR2: LNHDA, SQIVND (reference sequence). V shed 10 bases, J shed 2 bases, and the junction held 10 bases outside the gene matches. This chain's CDR3 is CATKDRGRLTNEKLFF. Here the CDR3 DNA reads TGTGCCACCAAAGACAGGGGGCGATTGACTAATGAAAAACTGTTTTTT.

The V call is TRBV18, the J call TRBJ2-2; 10 nucleotides agree with TRBD1. CDR3 length: 16 amino acids. Germline V CDR1 and CDR2: KGHSH, LQKENI. Trimming at V came to 3 bases and at J to 5 bases, leaving 6 bases not matched to a gene. CDR3: CASSPWMDRGTGELFF. CDR3 in DNA: TGTGCCAGCTCACCGTGGATGGACAGGGGGACCGGGGAGCTGTTTTTT.

This chain joins TRBV28 and TRBJ1-2, with unresolved D. This CDR3 contains 16 residues. Germline V gene lookup returns CDR1 MDHEN and CDR2 SYDVKM. The V gene lost 6 bases and the J gene lost 4 bases, with 21 bases spanning the gap. In DNA form, the CDR3 reads TGTGCCAGCAGACCGGGGTGGTCAGCGTTTGGCTATGGCTACACCTTC. Translating it yields CASRPGWSAFGYGYTF.

The V gene is TRBV12-5, the J gene TRBJ2-4, with D perhaps TRBD1 (5 bases). This CDR3 is 18 amino acids long. Germline V gene data show CDR1 as LGHNT and CDR2 as FRNRAP. V was shortened by 0 bases and J by 6 bases, with 21 bases between the two germline ends. The DNA of the CDR3 is TGTGCTAGTGGTTTGGTAATGGTCCTAGGGGCCCCGTTAAACATTCAGTACTTC. Its translation is CASGLVMVLGAPLNIQYF.

The V call is TRBV5-1, the J call TRBJ2-2; TRBD2 agrees at 10 bases. The V gene's germline CDR1 is SGHRS and CDR2 YFSETQ. The V gene end was trimmed by 4 bases and the J gene end by 1 base; junction bases not matched to a gene: 10. The CDR3 is made up of 18 amino acids. The CDR3 sequence is CASSPAHTSGVNTGELFF. The CDR3 DNA follows: TGCGCCAGCAGCCCGGCACACACTAGCGGGGTGAACACCGGGGAGCTGTTTTTT. The whole variable domain, remainder taken from reference TRBV5-1 and TRBJ2-2, is KAGVTQTPRYLIKTRGQQVTLSCSPISGHRSVSWYQQTPGQGLQFLFEYFSETQRNKGNFPGRFSGRQFSNSRSEMNVSTLELGDSALYLCASSPAHTSGVNTGELFFGEGSRLTVL.

The rearrangement joins TRBV11-2 to TRBJ2-5; 8 bases are a match to TRBD1. The CDR3 contains 14 residues. V lost 7 bases to trimming and J lost 7 bases; unmatched junction nucleotides: 11. Germline CDR1 is SGHAT and CDR2 is FQNNGV. CDR3 loop: CASIPDRAGVTQYF. The CDR3 coding sequence is TGTGCCAGCATCCCGGACAGGGCTGGGGTGACCCAGTACTTC.

The CDR3 sequence: CASSRDPNTGELFF. CDR3 coding DNA: TGTGCCAGCAGTCGAGACCCGAACACCGGGGAGCTGTTTTTT. The chain couples TRBV6-5 to TRBJ2-2; unclear D gene. This CDR3 has 14 amino acids. Trimming pared 5 bases from V and 0 bases from J, leaving 7 bases between. CDR1 MNHEY and CDR2 SVGAGI come from the germline V gene.

The V and J genes are TRBV5-4 and TRBJ2-5; no clear D gene. V shed 0 bases and J shed 2 bases, with 11 bases lying between them. Per the germline V gene, CDR1 is SGHNT and CDR2 is YYREEE (reference sequence). The CDR3 is 15 amino acids. The CDR3 region is CASSLAKRVQETQYF. In DNA form, the CDR3 reads TGTGCCAGCAGCTTGGCCAAACGGGTTCAAGAGACCCAGTACTTC.